This T cell receptor beta chain was retrieved from a study of blood T cells in healthy people across ages. Germline CDR1 reads SGHTA; CDR2 reads FQGNSA. V was pared by 4 bases and J by 4 bases, with 4 bases between. The CDR3 has 12 residues. A second PCR of 7 to 11 cycles used a sample-barcoded 5' primer and a J-beta primer mix. TCRdb fed the 5' RACE reads into MiXCR, producing one record per CDR3 protein. The sample contains under 700,000 distinct CDR3 sequences, around 24% of which appear only once. These data were also filed under a second study, of T cells of mothers and their children. That paper notes: Mothers yielded over 9.5 million CDR3 reads, children some 3 million each.

The chain carries TRBV7-2 and TRBJ2-2; D remains unclear. This receptor was obtained from a boy aged 10-17 years in good health. Sequencing input: blood. The CDR3, as DNA: TGTGCCAGCAGCTATCCCACCGGGGAGCTGTTTTTT. Its protein is CASSYPTGELFF.